The 5 T cell receptor beta chains given below trace back to one sample, sequenced in a study of blood T cell repertoires in COVID-19. Libraries were prepared by immunoSEQ multiplex PCR; TCRdb keeps only in-frame clonotypes and omits some of them. The sample gives about 120,000 clones, 70% to 90% of which show up once; over 2% is in the top ten. The sample taken for sequencing was peripheral blood. Source of these receptors: a man aged 30 to 45 with acute or convalescent COVID-19.

The chain carries TRBV5-1 and TRBJ2-4; 8 bases line up with TRBD1. The ends lost 3 bases at V and 1 base at J; junction bases unmatched: 12. The CDR3 contains 18 residues. The V gene's germline CDR1 is SGHRS and CDR2 YFSETQ. The CDR3 spells CASSWIATGGMAKNIQYF. In nucleotides, the CDR3 is TGCGCCAGCAGCTGGATCGCAACAGGGGGTATGGCCAAAAACATTCAGTACTTC.

The rearrangement joins TRBV7-6 to TRBJ2-3; possible D gene TRBD2, 5 bases. V lost 4 bases and J lost 0, with 14 bases in between. This CDR3 region has 16 residues. The germline V gene has CDR1 SGHVS and CDR2 FNYEAQ. The CDR3 DNA reads as TGTGCCAGCAGCTCGACTACCCGTCCTAGCACAGATACGCAGTATTTT. This gives the protein CASSSTTRPSTDTQYF. Full variable domain (remainder filled in from reference TRBV7-6 and TRBJ2-3): GAGVSQSPRYKVTKRGQDVALRCDPISGHVSLYWYRQALGQGPEFLTYFNYEAQQDKSGLPNDRFSAERPEGSISTLTIQRTEQRDSAMYRCASSSTTRPSTDTQYFGPGTRLTVL.

This CDR3 reads CASMSGTYNEQFF. The CDR3 DNA reads TGTGCCAGCATGAGCGGGACCTACAATGAGCAGTTCTTC. The chain links TRBV7-9 to TRBJ2-1; TRBD2 matches 7 bases. The CDR3 consists of 13 residues. The germline gives CDR1 SEHNR, CDR2 FQNEAQ (reference sequence). J lost 2 bases, V lost 7 bases, and 2 bases had no gene match.

This clone occurred a few times. The same CDR3 can be traced to other DNA sequences in this sample. The chain carries TRBV10-3 and TRBJ2-1, with 9 bases matching TRBD2. The V and J ends lost 0 bases and 4 bases, in that order; junction bases with no gene match: 1. The CDR3 spans 15 residues. Germline CDR1 ENHRY, CDR2 SYGVKD. In nucleotides, the CDR3 is TGTGCCATCAGTGAGTCTAGCGGGGGATACAATGAGCAGTTCTTC. This encodes CAISESSGGYNEQFF.

The chain has TRBV14 and TRBJ2-1, with 8 bases fitting TRBD2. CDR1 is SGHDN and CDR2 is FVKESK in the germline V gene. The CDR3 extends over 12 amino acids. With V trimmed by 2 bases and J by 9 bases, 0 bases remained unmatched. This chain's CDR3 is CASSQRGGEQFF. Written as DNA, the CDR3 is TGTGCCAGCAGCCAACGGGGGGGTGAGCAGTTCTTC. Full variable domain (remainder filled in from reference TRBV14 and TRBJ2-1): EAGVTQFPSHSVIEKGQTVTLRCDPISGHDNLYWYRRVMGKEIKFLLHFVKESKQDESGMPNNRFLAERTGGTYSTLKVQPAELEDSGVYFCASSQRGGEQFFGPGTRLTVL.